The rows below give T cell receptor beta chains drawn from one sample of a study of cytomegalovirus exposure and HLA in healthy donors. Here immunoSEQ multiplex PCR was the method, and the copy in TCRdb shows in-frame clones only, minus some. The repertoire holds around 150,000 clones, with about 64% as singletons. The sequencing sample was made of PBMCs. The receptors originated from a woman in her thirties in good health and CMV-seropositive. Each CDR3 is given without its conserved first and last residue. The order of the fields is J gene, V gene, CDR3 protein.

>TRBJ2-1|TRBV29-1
SVEAASGGYNEQF
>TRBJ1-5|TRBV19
ASLVDRGSNQPQH
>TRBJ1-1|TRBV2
ASSAGGTEAF
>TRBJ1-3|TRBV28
ASSSGAGNTIY
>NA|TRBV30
AWSLQGAPSYEQY
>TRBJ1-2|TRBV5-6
ASSGAGTYGYT
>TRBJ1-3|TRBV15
ATSRVDRANTIY
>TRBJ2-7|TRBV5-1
ASRLTDYEQY
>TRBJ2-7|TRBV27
ASSSQGVYEQY
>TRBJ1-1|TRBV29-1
SVGGILNREKIDTEAF
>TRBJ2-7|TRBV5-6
ASSFILTREQY
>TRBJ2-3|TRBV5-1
ASSLEGSGTDTQY
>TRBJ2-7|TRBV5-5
ASSFRRELLEAT
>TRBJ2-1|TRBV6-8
ARPTSGKDPYNEQF
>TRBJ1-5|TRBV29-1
SVEVSGDQPQH
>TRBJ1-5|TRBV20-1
SASTDQPQH
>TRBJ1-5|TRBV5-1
ASSLGQDQPQH
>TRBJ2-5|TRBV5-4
ASSGLQGVETQY
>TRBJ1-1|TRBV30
ASDRGRTEAF
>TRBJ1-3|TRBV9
ASSVDGRYSGNTIY
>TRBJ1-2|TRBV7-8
ASSLGTGGHYGYT
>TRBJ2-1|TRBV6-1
ASSDGGAGDDEQF
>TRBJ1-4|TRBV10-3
AISGTEPNEKLF
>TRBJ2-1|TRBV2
ASKFESSDEQF
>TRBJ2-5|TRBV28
ASSSFDRGLQETQY
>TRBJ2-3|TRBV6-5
ASSLLAGGPGDTQY
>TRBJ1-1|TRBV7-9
ASSLSPGANTEAF